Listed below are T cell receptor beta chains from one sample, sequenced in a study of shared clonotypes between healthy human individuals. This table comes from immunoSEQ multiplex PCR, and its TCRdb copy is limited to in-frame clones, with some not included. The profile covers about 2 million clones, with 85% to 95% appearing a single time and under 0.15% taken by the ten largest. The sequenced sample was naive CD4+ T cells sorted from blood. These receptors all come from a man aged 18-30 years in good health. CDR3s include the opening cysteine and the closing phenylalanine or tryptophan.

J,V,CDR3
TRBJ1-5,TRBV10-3,CAISEVRAPNQPQHF
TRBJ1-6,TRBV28,CASSFGDRGFSPLHF
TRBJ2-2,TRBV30,CAWIEFTGELFF
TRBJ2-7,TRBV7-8,CASSLAQTGGNKGYEQYF
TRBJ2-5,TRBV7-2,CASSTWRGETQYF
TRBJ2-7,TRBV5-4,CASSRVIAGGRTYEQYF
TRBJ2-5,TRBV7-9,CASSLALGAKETQYF
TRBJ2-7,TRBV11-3,CASSHGAGGLYEQYF
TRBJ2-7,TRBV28,CASSLFSYEQYF
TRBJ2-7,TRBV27,CASTGTGSYEQYF
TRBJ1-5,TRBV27,CASSINSGRGNQPQHF
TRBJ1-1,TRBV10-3,CAISNGFPTEAFF
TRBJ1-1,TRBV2,CASSEMGGNTEAFF
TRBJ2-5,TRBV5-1,CASSLMVAGGQETQYF
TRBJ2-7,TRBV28,CASIPGQKGAYEQYF
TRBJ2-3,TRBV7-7,CASSLKGGTDTQYF
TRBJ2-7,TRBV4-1,CASSLDRVRHEQYF
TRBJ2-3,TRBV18,CASSPPSGTGFRDTQYF
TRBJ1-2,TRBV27,CASSLSGTGNTYGYTF
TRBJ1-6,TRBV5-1,CASSSGQPNSPLHF
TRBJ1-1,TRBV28,CASSSSGWNTEAFF
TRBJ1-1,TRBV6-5,CASRKVLNTEAFF
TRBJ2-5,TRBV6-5,CASRTSGQETQYF
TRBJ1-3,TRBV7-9,CASSLAHSGNTIYF
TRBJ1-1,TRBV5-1,CASSLVGYGTEAFF
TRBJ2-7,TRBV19,CASSAVGGAYEQYF
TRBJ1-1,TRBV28,CASSSLVGGSRGTEAFF
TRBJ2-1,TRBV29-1,CSADRGSHNEQFF
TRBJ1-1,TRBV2,CASSVSGFVAFF
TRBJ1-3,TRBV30,CAWSRGNTIYF
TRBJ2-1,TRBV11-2,CASSLASGAIAEQFF
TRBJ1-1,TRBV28,CASVGGRDRETEAFF
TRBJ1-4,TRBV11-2,CASSQGQGREKLFF
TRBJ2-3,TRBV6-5,CASSRGGVDTQYF
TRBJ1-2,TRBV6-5,CASLRDSLGLGGYTF
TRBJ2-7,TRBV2,CASSEGGSYEQYF
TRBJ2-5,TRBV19,CASRAGWQETQYF